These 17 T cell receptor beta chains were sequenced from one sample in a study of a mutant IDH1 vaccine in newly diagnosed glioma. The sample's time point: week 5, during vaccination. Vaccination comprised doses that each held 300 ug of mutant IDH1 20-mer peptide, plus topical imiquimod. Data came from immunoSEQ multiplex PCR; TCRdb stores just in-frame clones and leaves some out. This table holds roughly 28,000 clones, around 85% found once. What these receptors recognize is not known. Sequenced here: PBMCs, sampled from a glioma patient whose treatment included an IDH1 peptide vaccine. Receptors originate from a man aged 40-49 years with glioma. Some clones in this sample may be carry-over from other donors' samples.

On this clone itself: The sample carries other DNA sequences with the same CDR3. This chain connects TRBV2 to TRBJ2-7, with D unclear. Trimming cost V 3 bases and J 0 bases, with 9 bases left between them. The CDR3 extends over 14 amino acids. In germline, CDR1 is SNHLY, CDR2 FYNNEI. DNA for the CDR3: TGTGCCAGCAGTGAGGGTTCACTCTCCTACGAGCAGTACTTC. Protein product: CASSEGSLSYEQYF.

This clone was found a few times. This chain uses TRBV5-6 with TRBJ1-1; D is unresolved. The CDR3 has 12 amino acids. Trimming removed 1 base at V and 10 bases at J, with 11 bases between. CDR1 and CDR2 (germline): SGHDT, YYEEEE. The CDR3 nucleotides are TGTGCCAGCAGCTTGCGGGAGTCTAGAGCTTTCTTT. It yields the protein CASSLRESRAFF. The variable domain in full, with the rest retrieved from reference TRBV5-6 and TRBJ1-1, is DAGVTQSPTHLIKTRGQQVTLRCSPKSGHDTVSWYQQALGQGPQFIFQYYEEEERQRGNFPDRFSGHQFPNYSSELNVNALLLGDSALYLCASSLRESRAFFGQGTRLTVV.

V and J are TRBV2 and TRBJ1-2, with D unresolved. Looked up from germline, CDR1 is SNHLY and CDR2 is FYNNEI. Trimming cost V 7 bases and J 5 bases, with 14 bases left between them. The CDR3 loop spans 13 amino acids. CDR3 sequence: CASTGVTEYGYTF. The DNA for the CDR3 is TGTGCCAGCACGGGCGTAACCGAGTATGGCTACACCTTC.

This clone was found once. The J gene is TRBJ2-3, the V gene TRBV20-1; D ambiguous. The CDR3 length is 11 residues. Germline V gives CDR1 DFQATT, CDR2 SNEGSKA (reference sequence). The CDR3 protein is CTRDALDTQYF. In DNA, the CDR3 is TGCACTAGAGACGCACTGGATACGCAGTATTTT.

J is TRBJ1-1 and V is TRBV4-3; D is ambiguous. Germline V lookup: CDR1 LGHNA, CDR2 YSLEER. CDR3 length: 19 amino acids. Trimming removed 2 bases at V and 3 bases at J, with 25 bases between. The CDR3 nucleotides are TGCGCCAGCAGCCAACACCACCCCCCCCGGGCAGCTGGGGACACTGAAGCTTTCTTT. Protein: CASSQHHPPRAAGDTEAFF.

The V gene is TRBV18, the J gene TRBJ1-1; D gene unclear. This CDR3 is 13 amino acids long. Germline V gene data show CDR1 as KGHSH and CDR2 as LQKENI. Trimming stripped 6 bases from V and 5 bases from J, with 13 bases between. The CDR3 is CASSPADYTEAFF. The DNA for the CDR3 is TGTGCCAGCTCCCCAGCCGATTATACTGAAGCTTTCTTT.

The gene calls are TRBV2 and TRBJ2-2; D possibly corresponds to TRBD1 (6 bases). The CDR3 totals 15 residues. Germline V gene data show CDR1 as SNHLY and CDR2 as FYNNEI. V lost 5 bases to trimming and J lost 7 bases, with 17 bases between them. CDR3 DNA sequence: TGTGCCAGCAGTAGCCAAACAGGGCGCGGCGGGGAGCTGTTTTTT. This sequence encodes CASSSQTGRGGELFF.

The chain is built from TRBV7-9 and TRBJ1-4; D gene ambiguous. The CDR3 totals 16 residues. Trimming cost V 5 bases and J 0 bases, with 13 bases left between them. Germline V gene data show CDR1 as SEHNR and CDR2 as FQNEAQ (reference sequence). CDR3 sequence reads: CASSPLEDATNEKLFF. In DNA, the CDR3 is TGTGCCAGCAGCCCCCTAGAGGATGCAACTAATGAAAAACTGTTTTTT. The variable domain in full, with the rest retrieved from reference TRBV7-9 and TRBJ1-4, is DTGVSQNPRHKITKRGQNVTFRCDPISEHNRLYWYRQTLGQGPEFLTYFQNEAQLEKSRLLSDRFSAERPKGSFSTLEIQRTEQGDSAMYLCASSPLEDATNEKLFFGSGTQLSVL.

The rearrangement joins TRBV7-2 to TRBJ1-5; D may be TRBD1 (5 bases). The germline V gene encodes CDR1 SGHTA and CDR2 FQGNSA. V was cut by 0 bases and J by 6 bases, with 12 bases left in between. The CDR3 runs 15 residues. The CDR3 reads CASSLAQGQGQPQHF. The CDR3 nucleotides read TGTGCCAGCAGCTTAGCGCAGGGCCAGGGTCAGCCCCAGCATTTT.

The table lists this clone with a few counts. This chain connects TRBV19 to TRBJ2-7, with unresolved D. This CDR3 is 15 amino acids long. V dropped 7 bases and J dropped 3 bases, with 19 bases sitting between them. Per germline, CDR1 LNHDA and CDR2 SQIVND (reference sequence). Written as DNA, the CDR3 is TGTGCCAGTACCCCCGGCATGGGTGGGTACTACGAGCAGTACTTC. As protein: CASTPGMGGYYEQYF.

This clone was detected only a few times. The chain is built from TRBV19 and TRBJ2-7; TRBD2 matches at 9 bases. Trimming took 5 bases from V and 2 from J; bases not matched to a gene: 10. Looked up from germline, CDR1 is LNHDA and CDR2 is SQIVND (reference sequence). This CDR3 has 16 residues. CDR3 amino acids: CASSPRGGQIAYEQYF. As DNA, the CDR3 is TGTGCCAGTAGTCCGCGGGGGGGACAGATAGCCTACGAGCAGTACTTC.

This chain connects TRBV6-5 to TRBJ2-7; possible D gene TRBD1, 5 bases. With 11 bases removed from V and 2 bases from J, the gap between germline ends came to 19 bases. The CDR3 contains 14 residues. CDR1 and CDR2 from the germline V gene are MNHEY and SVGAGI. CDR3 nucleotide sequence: TGTGCCTCCAGCCTGGGGCAGGACCCCTACGAGCAGTACTTC. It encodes CASSLGQDPYEQYF.

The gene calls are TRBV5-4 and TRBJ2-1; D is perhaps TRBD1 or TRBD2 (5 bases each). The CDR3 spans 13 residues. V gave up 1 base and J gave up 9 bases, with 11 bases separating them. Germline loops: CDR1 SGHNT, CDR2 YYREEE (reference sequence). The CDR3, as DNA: TGTGCCAGCAGCTTGATAGGTGGGGGTGAGCAGTTCTTC. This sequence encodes CASSLIGGGEQFF.

The CDR3 loop reads CAISGGGTGYQETQYF. The CDR3 DNA is TGTGCCATCAGTGGAGGAGGGACAGGCTACCAAGAGACCCAGTACTTC. The chain carries TRBV10-3 and TRBJ2-5, with 8 positions matching TRBD1. The CDR3 loop spans 16 amino acids. Germline CDR1 ENHRY, CDR2 SYGVKD. J lost 0 bases, V lost 4 bases, and 7 bases had no gene match.

DNA of the CDR3: TGTGCCAGCAGCTTAACGGGGGGTGACACTGAAGCTTTCTTT. It codes for CASSLTGGDTEAFF. V gene TRBV5-5 combines with J gene TRBJ1-1; D possibly corresponds to TRBD1 (5 bases). The length of the CDR3 is 14 residues. V shed 2 bases and J shed 3 bases, with 11 bases lying between them. The germline gives CDR1 SGHKS, CDR2 YYEKEE (reference sequence).

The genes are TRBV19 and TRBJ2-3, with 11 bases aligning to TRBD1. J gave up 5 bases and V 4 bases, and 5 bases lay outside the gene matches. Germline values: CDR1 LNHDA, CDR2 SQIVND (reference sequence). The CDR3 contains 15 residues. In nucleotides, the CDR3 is TGTGCCAGTAGTACCGGGACAGGGGGGATAGATACGCAGTATTTT. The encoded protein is CASSTGTGGIDTQYF.

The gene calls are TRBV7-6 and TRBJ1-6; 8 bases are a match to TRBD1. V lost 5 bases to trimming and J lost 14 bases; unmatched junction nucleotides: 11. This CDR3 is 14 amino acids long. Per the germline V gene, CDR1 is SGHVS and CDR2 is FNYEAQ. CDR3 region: CASSETGAEGALHF. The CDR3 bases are TGTGCCAGCAGCGAGACAGGGGCGGAGGGGGCCCTCCACTTT.